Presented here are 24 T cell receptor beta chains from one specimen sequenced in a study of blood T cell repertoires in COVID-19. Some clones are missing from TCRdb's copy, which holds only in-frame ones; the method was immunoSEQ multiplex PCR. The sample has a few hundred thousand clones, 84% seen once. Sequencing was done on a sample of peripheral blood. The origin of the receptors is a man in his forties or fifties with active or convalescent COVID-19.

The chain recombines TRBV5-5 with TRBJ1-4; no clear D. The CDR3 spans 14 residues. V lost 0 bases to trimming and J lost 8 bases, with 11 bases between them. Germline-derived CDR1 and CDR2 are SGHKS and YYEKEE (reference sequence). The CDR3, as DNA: TGTGCCAGCAGCTTGGAGGGCGGGGTCGAAAAACTGTTTTTT. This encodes CASSLEGGVEKLFF.

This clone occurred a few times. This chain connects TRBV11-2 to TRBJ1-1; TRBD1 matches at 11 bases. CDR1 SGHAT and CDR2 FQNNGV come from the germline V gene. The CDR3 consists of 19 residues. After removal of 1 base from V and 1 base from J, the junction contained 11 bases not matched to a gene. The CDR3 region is CASSLGDLGQGAKNTEAFF. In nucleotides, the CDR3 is TGTGCCAGCAGCTTAGGGGATCTAGGACAGGGGGCAAAGAACACTGAAGCTTTCTTT.

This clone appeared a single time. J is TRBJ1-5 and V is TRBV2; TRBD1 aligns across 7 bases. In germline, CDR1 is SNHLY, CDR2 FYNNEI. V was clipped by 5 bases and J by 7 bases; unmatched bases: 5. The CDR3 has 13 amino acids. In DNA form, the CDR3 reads TGTGCCAGCAGTCTCGACAGGGCCCAGCCCCAGCATTTT. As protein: CASSLDRAQPQHF.

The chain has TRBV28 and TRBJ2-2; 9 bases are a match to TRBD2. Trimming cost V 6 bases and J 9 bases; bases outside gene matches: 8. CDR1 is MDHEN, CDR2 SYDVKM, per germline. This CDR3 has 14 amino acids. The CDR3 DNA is TGTGCCAGCAGCCCGACTAGCGGCCGAAGGGAGCTGTTTTTT. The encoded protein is CASSPTSGRRELFF.

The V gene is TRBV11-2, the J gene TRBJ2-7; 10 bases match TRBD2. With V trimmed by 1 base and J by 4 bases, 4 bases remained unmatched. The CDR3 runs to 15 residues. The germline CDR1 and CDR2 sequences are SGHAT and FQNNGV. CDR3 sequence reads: CASSLGQRGGYEQYV. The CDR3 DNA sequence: TGTGCCAGCAGCTTAGGACAGCGGGGGGGTTACGAGCAGTACGTC.

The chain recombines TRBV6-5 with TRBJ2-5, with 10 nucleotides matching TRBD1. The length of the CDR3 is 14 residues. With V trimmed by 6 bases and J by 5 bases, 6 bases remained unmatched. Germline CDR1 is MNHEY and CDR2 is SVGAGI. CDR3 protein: CASSPGQGWETQYF. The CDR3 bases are TGTGCCAGCAGCCCGGGACAGGGGTGGGAGACCCAGTACTTC.

CDR3 in DNA: TGTGCCAGCAGTTACTGGATGGGGGAGGGCCCTTACGAGCAGTACTTC. Translating it yields CASSYWMGEGPYEQYF. The chain recombines TRBV27 with TRBJ2-7; 7 bases fit TRBD2. Losses at the gene ends were 4 bases for V and 4 bases for J; bases not matched to a gene: 13. The CDR3 is 16 residues long. Germline CDR1 MNHEY, CDR2 SMNVEV (reference sequence).

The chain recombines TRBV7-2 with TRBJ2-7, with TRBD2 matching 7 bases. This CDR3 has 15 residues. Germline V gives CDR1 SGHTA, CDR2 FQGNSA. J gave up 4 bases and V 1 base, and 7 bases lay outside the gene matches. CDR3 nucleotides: TGTGCCAGCAGCTTAGGCGGCGGGAGTTTGTACGAGCAGTACTTC. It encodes CASSLGGGSLYEQYF.

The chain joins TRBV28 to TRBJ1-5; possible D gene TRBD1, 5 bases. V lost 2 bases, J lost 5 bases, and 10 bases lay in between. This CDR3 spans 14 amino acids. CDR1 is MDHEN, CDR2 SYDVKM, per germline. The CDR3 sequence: CASSLRQSHQPQHF. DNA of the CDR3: TGTGCCAGCAGTTTACGACAGAGCCATCAGCCCCAGCATTTT.

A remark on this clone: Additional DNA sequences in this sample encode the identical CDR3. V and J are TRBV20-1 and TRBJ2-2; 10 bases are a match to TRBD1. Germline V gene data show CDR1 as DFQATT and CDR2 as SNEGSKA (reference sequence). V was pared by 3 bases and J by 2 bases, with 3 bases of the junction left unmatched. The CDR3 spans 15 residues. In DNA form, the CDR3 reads TGCAGTGCTAGTGGGGACAGGGGTAACACCGGGGAGCTGTTTTTT. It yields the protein CSASGDRGNTGELFF.

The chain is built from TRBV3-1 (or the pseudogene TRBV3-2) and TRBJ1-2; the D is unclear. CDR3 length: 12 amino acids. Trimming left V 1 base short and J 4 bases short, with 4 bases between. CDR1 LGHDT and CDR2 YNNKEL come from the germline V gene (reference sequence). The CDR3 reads CASSQASYGYTF. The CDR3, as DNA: TGTGCCAGCAGCCAAGCCAGCTATGGCTACACCTTC.

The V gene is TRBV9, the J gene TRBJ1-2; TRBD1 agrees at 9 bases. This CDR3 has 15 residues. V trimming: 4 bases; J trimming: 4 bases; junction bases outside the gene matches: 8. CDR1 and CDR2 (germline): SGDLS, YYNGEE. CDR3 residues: CASSSNRGLGYGYTF. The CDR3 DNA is TGTGCCAGCAGCTCAAACAGGGGGCTTGGCTATGGCTACACCTTC.

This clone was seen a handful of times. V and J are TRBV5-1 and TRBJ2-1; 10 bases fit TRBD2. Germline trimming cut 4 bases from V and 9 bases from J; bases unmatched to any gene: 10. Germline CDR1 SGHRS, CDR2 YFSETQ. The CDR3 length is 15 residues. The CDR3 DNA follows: TGCGCCAGCAGCCCCACAGCGGGGGGGGCCGGTGAGCAGTTCTTC. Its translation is CASSPTAGGAGEQFF.

The CDR3 DNA is TGTGCCAGCAGCCCAAGGGGGCGCGGGGAAAAACTGTTTTTT. Translating gives CASSPRGRGEKLFF. V is TRBV3-1 (or the pseudogene TRBV3-2) and J is TRBJ1-4; 7 bases agree with TRBD1. Trimming cost V 4 bases and J 8 bases; bases outside gene matches: 7. Germline V CDR1 and CDR2: LGHDT, YNNKEL (reference sequence). The CDR3 runs 14 residues.

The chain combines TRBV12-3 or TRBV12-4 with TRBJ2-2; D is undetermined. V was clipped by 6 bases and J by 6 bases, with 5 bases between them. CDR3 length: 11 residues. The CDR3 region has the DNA TGTGCCAGCAGCCGCGCCGGGGAGCTGTTTTTT. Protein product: CASSRAGELFF.

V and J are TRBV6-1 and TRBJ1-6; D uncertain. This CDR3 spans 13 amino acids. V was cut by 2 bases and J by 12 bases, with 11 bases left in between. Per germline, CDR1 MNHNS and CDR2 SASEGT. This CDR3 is CASSESSRLPLHF. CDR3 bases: TGTGCCAGCAGTGAATCAAGCCGACTACCCCTCCACTTT.

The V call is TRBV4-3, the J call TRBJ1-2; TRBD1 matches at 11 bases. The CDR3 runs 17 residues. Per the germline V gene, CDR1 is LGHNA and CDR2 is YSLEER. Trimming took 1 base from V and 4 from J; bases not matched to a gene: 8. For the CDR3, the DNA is TGCGCCAGCAGCCAAGGTCCGGGACAGGGGGGAGGCTATGGCTACACCTTC. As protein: CASSQGPGQGGGYGYTF.

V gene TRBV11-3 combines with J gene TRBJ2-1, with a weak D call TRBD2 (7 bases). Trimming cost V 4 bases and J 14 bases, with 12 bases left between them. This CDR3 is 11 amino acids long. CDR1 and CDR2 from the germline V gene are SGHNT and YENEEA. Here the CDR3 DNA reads TGTGCCAGCAGCTCCGGGGGGCCTGAGTTCTTC. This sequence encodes CASSSGGPEFF.

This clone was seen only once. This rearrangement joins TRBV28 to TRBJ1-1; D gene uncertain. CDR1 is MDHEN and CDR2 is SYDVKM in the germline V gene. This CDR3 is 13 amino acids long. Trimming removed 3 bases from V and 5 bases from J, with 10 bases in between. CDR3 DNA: TGTGCCAGCAGTTTTCAGATGTTAACTGAAGCTTTCTTT. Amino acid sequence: CASSFQMLTEAFF.

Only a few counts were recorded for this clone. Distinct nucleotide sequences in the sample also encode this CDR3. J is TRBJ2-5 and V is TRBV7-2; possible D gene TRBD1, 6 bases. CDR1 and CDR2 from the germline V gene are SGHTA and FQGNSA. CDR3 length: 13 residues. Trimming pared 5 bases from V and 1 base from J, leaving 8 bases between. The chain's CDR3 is CASSRGTQETQYF. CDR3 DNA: TGTGCCAGCAGCAGGGGGACCCAAGAGACCCAGTACTTC.

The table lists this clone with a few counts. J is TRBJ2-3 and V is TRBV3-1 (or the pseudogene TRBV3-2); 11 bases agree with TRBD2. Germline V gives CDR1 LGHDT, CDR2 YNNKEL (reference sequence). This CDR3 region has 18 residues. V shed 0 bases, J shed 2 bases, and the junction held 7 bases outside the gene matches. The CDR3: CASSQETASGGYTDTQYF. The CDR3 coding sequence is TGTGCCAGCAGCCAAGAGACGGCTAGCGGGGGGTACACAGATACGCAGTATTTT.

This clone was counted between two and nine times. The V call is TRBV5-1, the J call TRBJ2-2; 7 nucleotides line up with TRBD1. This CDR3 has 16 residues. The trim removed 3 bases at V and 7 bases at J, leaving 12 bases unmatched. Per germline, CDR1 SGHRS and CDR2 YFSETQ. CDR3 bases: TGCGCCAGCAGCTCTGCCATCGACAGGGTGGGCGGGGAGCTGTTTTTT. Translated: CASSSAIDRVGGELFF.

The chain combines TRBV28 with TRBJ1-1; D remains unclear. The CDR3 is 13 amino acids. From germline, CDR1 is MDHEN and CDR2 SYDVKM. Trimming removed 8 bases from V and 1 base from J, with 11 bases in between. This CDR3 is CASRGGGNTEAFF. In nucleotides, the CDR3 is TGTGCCAGCCGGGGAGGCGGGAACACTGAAGCTTTCTTT.

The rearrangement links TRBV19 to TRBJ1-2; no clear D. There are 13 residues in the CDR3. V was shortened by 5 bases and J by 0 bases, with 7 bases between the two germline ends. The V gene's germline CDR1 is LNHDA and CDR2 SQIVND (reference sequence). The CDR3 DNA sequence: TGTGCCAGTAGTGTGAGATCTAACTATGGCTACACCTTC. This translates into CASSVRSNYGYTF.